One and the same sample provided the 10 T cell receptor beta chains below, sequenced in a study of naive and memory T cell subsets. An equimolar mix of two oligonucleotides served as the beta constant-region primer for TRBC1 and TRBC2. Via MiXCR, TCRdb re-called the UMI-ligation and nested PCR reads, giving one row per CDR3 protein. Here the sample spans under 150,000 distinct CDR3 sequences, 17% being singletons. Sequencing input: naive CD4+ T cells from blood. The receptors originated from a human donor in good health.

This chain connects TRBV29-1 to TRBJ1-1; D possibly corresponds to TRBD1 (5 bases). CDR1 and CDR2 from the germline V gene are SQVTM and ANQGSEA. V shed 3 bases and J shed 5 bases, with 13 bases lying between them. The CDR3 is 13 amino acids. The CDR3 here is CSVDGGRWTEAFF. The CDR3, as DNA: TGCAGCGTTGATGGGGGTAGGTGGACTGAAGCTTTCTTT.

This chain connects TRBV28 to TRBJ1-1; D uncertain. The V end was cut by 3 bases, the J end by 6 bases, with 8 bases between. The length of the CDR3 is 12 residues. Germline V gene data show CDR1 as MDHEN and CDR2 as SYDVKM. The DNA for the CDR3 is TGTGCCAGCAGTTTGGTCGGAGCTGAAGCTTTCTTT. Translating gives CASSLVGAEAFF.

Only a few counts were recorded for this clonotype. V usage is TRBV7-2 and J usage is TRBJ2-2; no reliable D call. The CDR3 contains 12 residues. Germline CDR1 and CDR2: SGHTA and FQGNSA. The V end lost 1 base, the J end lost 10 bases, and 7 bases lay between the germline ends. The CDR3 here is CASSLVNPELFF. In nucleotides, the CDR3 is TGTGCCAGCAGCTTAGTTAATCCGGAGCTGTTTTTT.

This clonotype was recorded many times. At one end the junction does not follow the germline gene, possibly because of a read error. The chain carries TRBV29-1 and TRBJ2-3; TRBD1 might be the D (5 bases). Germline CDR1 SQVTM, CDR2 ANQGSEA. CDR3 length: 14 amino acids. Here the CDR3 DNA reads TGCAGCGTCGAAGAAGCGACAGCCACAGATACGCAGTATTTT. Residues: CSVEEATATDTQYF.

The CDR3 DNA reads TGTGCCAGCAGTTTCGATGGGACTAGCGGAAAGGGAGAGACCCAGTACTTC. Translating gives CASSFDGTSGKGETQYF. The rearrangement uses TRBV12-3 or TRBV12-4 and TRBJ2-5; 11 bases agree with TRBD2. V shed 3 bases, J shed 4 bases, and the junction held 10 bases outside the gene matches. The CDR3 is 17 residues long.

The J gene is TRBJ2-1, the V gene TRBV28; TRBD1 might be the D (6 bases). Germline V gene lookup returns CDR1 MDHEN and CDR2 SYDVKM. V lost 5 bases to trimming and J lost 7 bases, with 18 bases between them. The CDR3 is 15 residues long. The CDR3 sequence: CASSPPSGTRNEQFF. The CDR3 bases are TGTGCCAGCAGTCCTCCCTCCGGGACACGGAATGAGCAGTTCTTC.

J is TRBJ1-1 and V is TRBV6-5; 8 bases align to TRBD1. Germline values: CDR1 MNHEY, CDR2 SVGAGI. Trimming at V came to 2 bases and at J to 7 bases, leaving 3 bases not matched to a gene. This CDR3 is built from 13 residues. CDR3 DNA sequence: TGTGCCAGCAGTTACCCCGGGACAGGTGAAGCTTTCTTT. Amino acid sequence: CASSYPGTGEAFF.

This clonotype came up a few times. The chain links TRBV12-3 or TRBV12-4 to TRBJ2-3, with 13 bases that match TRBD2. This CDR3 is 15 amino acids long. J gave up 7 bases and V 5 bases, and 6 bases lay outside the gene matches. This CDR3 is CASSLPTSGRNTQYF. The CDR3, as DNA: TGTGCCAGCAGTCTCCCGACTAGCGGGAGGAATACGCAGTATTTT.

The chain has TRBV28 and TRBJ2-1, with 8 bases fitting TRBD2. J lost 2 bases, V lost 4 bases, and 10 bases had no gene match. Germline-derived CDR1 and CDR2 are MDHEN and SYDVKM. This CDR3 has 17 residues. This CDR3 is CASSSSTSGRAYNEQFF. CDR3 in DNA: TGTGCCAGCAGTTCCTCCACCAGCGGGAGAGCCTACAATGAGCAGTTCTTC. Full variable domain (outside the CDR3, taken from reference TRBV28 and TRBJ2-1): DVKVTQSSRYLVKRTGEKVFLECVQDMDHENMFWYRQDPGLGLRLIYFSYDVKMKEKGDIPEGYSVSREKKERFSLILESASTNQTSMYLCASSSSTSGRAYNEQFFGPGTRLTVL.

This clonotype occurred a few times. This CDR3 reads CAWRPTGGGVAFF. The CDR3 DNA is TGTGCCTGGAGGCCGACAGGGGGTGGAGTAGCTTTCTTT. The chain employs TRBV30 and TRBJ1-1; 9 positions agree with TRBD1. The germline V gene has CDR1 GTSNPN and CDR2 SVGIG (reference sequence). The J segment lost 10 bases and the V segment lost 3 bases, leaving 9 bases of the junction unmatched. The CDR3 totals 13 residues.